These T cell receptor beta chains were read from a single sample in a study of cytomegalovirus exposure and HLA in healthy donors. Measured with immunoSEQ multiplex PCR; TCRdb has only the in-frame clones, and not every one. The sample holds a few hundred thousand clones; roughly 79% are singletons and the top ten take approximately 0.62%. The material sequenced was PBMCs. Receptor source: a woman aged 40 to 50 in good health and CMV-seronegative. CDR3s include the opening cysteine and the closing phenylalanine or tryptophan. D genes are given only for firm matches. A row's size may be missing; if present it is once, few, many or a size class.

D gene	V gene	J gene	clone size	CDR3 protein	CDR3 DNA
.	TRBV9	TRBJ1-1	.	CASSPTIQGGETEAFF	TGTGCCAGCAGCCCCACGATACAGGGAGGGGAAACTGAAGCTTTCTTT
TRBD1	TRBV4-3	TRBJ1-1	few	CASSPTGGDTEAFF	TGCGCCAGCAGCCCGACAGGGGGGGACACTGAAGCTTTCTTT
.	TRBV5-4	TRBJ2-3	.	CASSPFRLDINTDTQYF	TGTGCCAGCAGCCCATTCCGACTAGACATCAACACAGATACGCAGTATTTT
TRBD2	TRBV5-4	TRBJ2-1	.	CASSVSRGGSYNEQFF	TGTGCCAGCAGCGTTTCGCGGGGGGGCTCCTACAATGAGCAGTTCTTC
.	TRBV2	TRBJ1-3	.	CASSRGDRNTIYF	TGTGCCAGCTCCCGGGGGGATAGAAACACCATATATTTT
TRBD1	TRBV9	TRBJ1-1	once	CASSRDRGKETEAFF	TGTGCCAGCAGCCGGGACAGGGGAAAGGAAACTGAAGCTTTCTTT
.	TRBV5-4	TRBJ1-1	few	CASSTLTDMNTEAFF	TGTGCCAGCAGCACCTTGACAGACATGAACACTGAAGCTTTCTTT
.	TRBV11-3	TRBJ1-1	.	CASSLSRSDEAFF	TGTGCCAGCAGCTTAAGCAGGTCTGATGAAGCTTTCTTT
.	TRBV15	TRBJ2-3	.	CATSRRTEGTDTQYF	TGTGCCACCTCAAGACGGACTGAGGGCACAGATACGCAGTATTTT
.	TRBV19	TRBJ1-1	.	CASRERQSMNTEAFF	TGTGCCAGTAGGGAAAGACAGAGCATGAACACTGAAGCTTTCTTT
TRBD1	TRBV11-3	TRBJ1-1	.	CASSPQGAVNTEAFF	TGTGCCAGCAGCCCCCAGGGGGCGGTGAACACTGAAGCTTTCTTT
TRBD2	TRBV7-3	TRBJ2-5	once	CASSRIAGRTETQYF	TGTGCCAGCAGCAGAATAGCGGGGCGAACTGAGACCCAGTACTTC
.	TRBV30	TRBJ1-5	.	CAWEQGNQPQHF	TGTGCCTGGGAACAGGGCAATCAGCCCCAGCATTTT
.	TRBV7-9	TRBJ2-3	.	CASSFRETDTQYF	TGTGCCAGCAGCTTCCGGGAGACAGATACGCAGTATTTT
.	TRBV7-3	TRBJ2-7	.	CASSFGRGGEQYF	TGTGCCAGCAGCTTCGGACGCGGAGGCGAGCAGTACTTC
.	TRBV11-2	TRBJ1-6	once	CASSLENSPLHF	TGTGCCAGCAGCTTGGAGAATTCACCCCTCCACTTT
TRBD2	TRBV10-1	TRBJ2-7	.	CASSAGPSGNSYEQYF	TGCGCCAGCAGTGCAGGCCCTAGCGGGAACTCCTACGAGCAGTACTTC
.	TRBV2	TRBJ2-2	.	CASSEAARGWGGELFF	TGTGCCAGCAGTGAAGCGGCCCGGGGTTGGGGCGGGGAGCTGTTTTTT
TRBD1	TRBV7-9	TRBJ1-2	.	CASSLTGTGHGYTF	TGTGCCAGCAGCTTAACCGGGACAGGGCATGGCTACACCTTC
.	TRBV7-9	TRBJ1-5	once	CASSLTGMWEPQHF	TGTGCCAGCAGCTTAACAGGGATGTGGGAGCCCCAGCATTTT
TRBD1	TRBV6-1	TRBJ2-7	once	CASSEAQPGTVTYEQYF	TGTGCCAGCAGTGAAGCCCAACCCGGGACAGTTACCTACGAGCAGTACTTC
TRBD2	TRBV11-3	TRBJ2-3	.	CASSSNPSGGQSDTQYF	TGTGCCAGCAGCTCTAACCCTAGCGGGGGGCAATCGGATACGCAGTATTTT
.	TRBV6-4	TRBJ2-3	.	CASSDDIGGANTQYF	TGTGCCAGCAGTGACGATATTGGCGGGGCGAATACGCAGTATTTT
.	TRBV6-1	TRBJ1-1	.	CASSSTVTEAFF	TGTGCCAGCAGTAGTACAGTGACTGAAGCTTTCTTT
.	TRBV30	TRBJ1-2	once	CAWSWRQGEGYTF	TGTGCCTGGAGTTGGCGGCAAGGAGAGGGCTACACCTTC
TRBD1	TRBV10-3	TRBJ2-7	.	CATTRDRGHEQYF	TGTGCCACTACAAGGGACAGGGGGCACGAGCAGTACTTC
TRBD2	TRBV5-1	TRBJ2-7	.	CASSFLSGAQYF	TGCGCCAGCAGCTTTCTTAGCGGGGCACAGTACTTC
.	TRBV11-3	TRBJ2-1	.	CASSLIRGGNEQFF	TGTGCCAGCAGCTTGATCAGGGGTGGAAATGAGCAGTTCTTC
.	TRBV2	TRBJ1-4	.	CASSDGQGFEKLFF	TGTGCCAGCAGTGACGGGCAGGGGTTTGAAAAACTGTTTTTT
.	TRBV19	TRBJ2-2	.	CASTLVGVGELFF	TGTGCCAGTACCCTAGTCGGGGTCGGGGAGCTGTTTTTT
.	TRBV5-4	TRBJ2-5	.	CASSLGGSARETQYF	TGTGCCAGCAGCTTGGGGGGCTCGGCAAGGGAGACCCAGTACTTC
TRBD1	TRBV7-8	TRBJ1-6	.	CASSENRGNSPLHF	TGTGCCAGCAGCGAAAACAGGGGTAATTCACCCCTCCACTTT
TRBD2	TRBV2	TRBJ2-1	.	CASGRVYNEQFF	TGTGCCAGCGGGAGGGTTTACAATGAGCAGTTCTTC
TRBD1	TRBV6-5	TRBJ2-2	.	CASSRGSHGELFF	TGTGCCAGCAGCAGGGGGTCTCACGGGGAGCTGTTTTTT
TRBD1	TRBV5-1	TRBJ1-5	once	CASSLAGQGDNQPQHF	TGCGCCAGCAGCTTGGCCGGACAGGGCGACAATCAGCCCCAGCATTTT
.	TRBV30	TRBJ2-7	once	CAWSRGGASYEQYF	TGTGCCTGGAGTCGCGGCGGGGCCAGCTACGAGCAGTACTTC
.	TRBV10-2	TRBJ1-1	.	CASSDYGGAEAFF	TGCGCCAGCAGTGATTACGGAGGGGCTGAAGCTTTCTTT
.	TRBV6-6	TRBJ1-6	.	CASSYPGGNSNSPLHF	TGTGCCAGCAGTTACCCGGGAGGAAATTCTAATTCACCCCTCCACTTT
TRBD1	TRBV5-5	TRBJ2-7	.	CASSYGTGLYEQYF	TGTGCCAGCAGCTACGGGACAGGGCTCTACGAGCAGTACTTC
TRBD2	TRBV27	TRBJ2-3	.	CASRRLAVTDTQYF	TGTGCCAGCAGGAGACTAGCGGTCACAGATACGCAGTATTTT
TRBD1	TRBV5-4	TRBJ1-2	.	CASSSQGVSGYTF	TGTGCCAGCAGCTCCCAGGGGGTGAGTGGCTACACCTTC
.	TRBV12-5	TRBJ2-5	.	CASGFQNQETQYF	TGTGCTAGTGGTTTCCAGAACCAAGAGACCCAGTACTTC
.	TRBV5-1	TRBJ2-5	.	CASQKALQETQYF	TGCGCCAGCCAAAAAGCCCTACAAGAGACCCAGTACTTC
.	TRBV29-1	TRBJ2-2	.	CSVEEGAITGELFF	TGCAGCGTTGAAGAAGGGGCGATCACCGGGGAGCTGTTTTTT